One and the same sample provided the 13 T cell receptor beta chains below, sequenced in a study of molecular identifiers for immune sequencing clone quantification. TCRdb independently ran MiXCR on the PCR reads; one entry per CDR3 protein. The sample lists hundreds of thousands of distinct CDR3 sequences; about 25% were seen once. The specimen sequenced was naive CD8+ T cells from blood, with Jurkat cell RNA spiked in. As to subset: FACS-sorted CD8+CD4-CCR7+CD45RA+ naive T cells. Every receptor here comes from a human donor in good health. Some libraries in this study had Jurkat cell RNA spiked in.

The table lists this clonotype with a few counts. V usage is TRBV12-3 or TRBV12-4 and J usage is TRBJ2-1; 8 bases are a match to TRBD2. Trimming removed 1 base from V and 7 bases from J; junction bases left unmatched: 0. This CDR3 has 13 residues. Here the CDR3 reads CASSLERENEQFF. CDR3 in DNA: TGTGCCAGCAGTTTAGAGCGGGAGAATGAGCAGTTCTTC.

The chain carries TRBV27 and TRBJ2-2; no clear D. The length of the CDR3 is 15 residues. Germline CDR1 reads MNHEY; CDR2 reads SMNVEV (reference sequence). The germline V and J ends were trimmed by 1 base and 6 bases, with 12 bases remaining between them. CDR3 DNA sequence: TGTGCCAGCAGTTTATGGGGTTATGGGGCCGGGGAGCTGTTTTTT. Translated, it gives CASSLWGYGAGELFF.

Here the CDR3 DNA reads TGCGCCAGCAGTGAGGGAGGAAGAACCTATGGCTACACCTTC. The encoded protein is CASSEGGRTYGYTF. The chain joins TRBV10-2 to TRBJ1-2; the D is unclear. Germline CDR1 WSHSY, CDR2 SAAADI. This CDR3 region has 14 residues. Trimming left V 2 bases short and J 4 bases short, with 11 bases between.

This clonotype has a handful of counts. This chain joins TRBV19 and TRBJ1-1; D not certain. The CDR3 spans 11 residues. Germline values: CDR1 LNHDA, CDR2 SQIVND (reference sequence). V was pared by 6 bases and J by 11 bases, with 13 bases between. CDR3 sequence: CASSPGSQAFF. For the CDR3, the DNA is TGTGCCAGTAGCCCCGGGTCCCAGGCTTTCTTT.

In this sample, this clonotype turned up many times. This CDR3 is CASSQGSSYNEQFF. The CDR3 DNA is TGCGCCAGCAGCCAAGGTAGCTCCTACAATGAGCAGTTCTTC. V and J are TRBV4-3 and TRBJ2-1; D not resolved. Per the germline V gene, CDR1 is LGHNA and CDR2 is YSLEER. This CDR3 has 14 residues. V lost 1 base and J lost 0, with 4 bases in between.

This clonotype was observed many times. The rearrangement links TRBV9 to TRBJ2-7, with TRBD1 identical over 11 bases. J was trimmed by 2 bases and V by 8 bases; bases with no gene match: 9. From germline, CDR1 is SGDLS and CDR2 YYNGEE. The CDR3 covers 15 residues. This chain's CDR3 is CASSPGTGGTYEQYF. The CDR3, as DNA: TGTGCCAGTAGTCCCGGGACAGGGGGAACCTACGAGCAGTACTTC.

The V and J genes are TRBV27 and TRBJ2-1, with TRBD1 as a possible D gene (6 bases). V was clipped by 0 bases and J by 10 bases, with 10 bases between them. The CDR3 is 13 amino acids. In germline, CDR1 is MNHEY, CDR2 SMNVEV (reference sequence). CDR3 bases: TGTGCCAGCAGTTTATCGTCCAGGGGCGAGCAGTTCTTC. This encodes CASSLSSRGEQFF.

This clonotype was seen more than once but under ten times. The chain combines TRBV28 with TRBJ2-1, with TRBD2 matching over 8 bases. Germline trimming cut 5 bases from V and 8 bases from J; bases unmatched to any gene: 11. CDR3 length: 15 amino acids. Per germline, CDR1 MDHEN and CDR2 SYDVKM. CDR3 in DNA: TGTGCCAGCAGTACCGGGACTAGGATGTGGCATGAGCAGTTCTTC. Translation: CASSTGTRMWHEQFF.

This clonotype has a handful of counts. CDR3 loop: CASSLEGREATNEKLFF. CDR3 bases: TGTGCCAGCAGCTTAGAAGGCCGGGAGGCAACTAATGAAAAACTGTTTTTT. The rearrangement joins TRBV11-2 to TRBJ1-4; D is undetermined. V lost 0 bases and J lost 0, with 11 bases in between. The CDR3 length is 17 residues. Germline V gene lookup returns CDR1 SGHAT and CDR2 FQNNGV.

This clonotype appeared many times. The gene calls are TRBV7-7 and TRBJ2-3; D uncertain. Germline lookup yields CDR1 SSHAT and CDR2 FNYEAQ (reference sequence). V lost 4 bases and J 6 bases, leaving 11 bases between the germline ends. The CDR3 sequence is 13 residues long. The CDR3 nucleotides are TGTGCCAGCAGCTCTAAATTGTTCGATACGCAGTATTTT. Translated: CASSSKLFDTQYF.

This clonotype was counted a single time. The chain recombines TRBV23-1 with TRBJ2-7; 14 bases line up with TRBD2. TRBV23-1 is an ORF; its function is uncertain. V trimming: 0 bases; J trimming: 4 bases; junction bases outside the gene matches: 5. This CDR3 region has 17 residues. CDR3 region: CASSQSRLAGGQYEQYF. The CDR3 nucleotides are TGCGCCAGCAGTCAATCGAGACTAGCGGGGGGGCAATACGAGCAGTACTTC.

Regarding this clonotype: A much bigger clone sits one base away, suggesting this may be a read error. The rearrangement uses TRBV6-5 and TRBJ2-1, with TRBD2 identical over 11 bases. The CDR3 is 16 residues long. CDR1 is MNHEY and CDR2 is SVGAGI in the germline V gene. CDR3 residues: CANSYSGSSGRNEQFF. The CDR3 DNA follows: TGTGCCAACAGTTACTCGGGGTCTAGCGGGAGGAATGAGCAGTTCTTC.

This clonotype was counted between two and nine times. A read error is the likely source, as a far larger clone sits one nucleotide away. This is likely a read error, given that the CDR3 carries no conserved phenylalanine or tryptophan at its end. The chain combines TRBV4-1 with TRBJ1-1; D gene uncertain. Germline-derived CDR1 and CDR2 are MGHRA and YSYEKL. The CDR3 spans 11 residues. Trimming stripped 3 bases from V and 1 base from J, with 0 bases between. DNA for the CDR3: TGCGCCAGCAGCCAGAACACTGAAGCTTTCTCT. Protein sequence: CASSQNTEAFS.